The present T cell receptor beta chain was sequenced within a study of T cell responses to AZD1222 COVID-19 vaccine (dated by TCRdb to the early 2020s). Regarding the research as a whole: A total of 233 trial participants underwent TCR sequencing, of whom 200 to 220 received two doses of AZD1222 and some 26 received two doses of the MenACWY control vaccine. Trial participants were enrolled by age into subgroups of 18-55, 56-69 and 70-plus years, and around 140, 26 and 57 TCR-sequenced participants, respectively, were included in these subgroups. Overall study outcomes, separate from this receptor: Participants were mostly white British, with more females than males. The authors suggested clonal diversity may have been underestimated. Because no day 14 peak-response samples were available, repertoires were characterized only after the peak T cell response. Conclusions about previously exposed vaccinees are limited because only 6 or 7 AZD1222 recipients were SARS-CoV-2 seropositive at baseline. Reportedly, close to half of the unique spike-specific TCRs recognized epitopes lying outside the regions that are mutated in the B.1.351 and B.1.1.7 variants. In the small 56-69-year group, the increase in depth fell short of significance, most likely because of low power. After two AZD1222 doses, spike-specific TCR breadth and depth were significantly higher than at day 0 and than in MenACWY recipients. CD4 TCRs associated with the vaccine covered the entire spike protein, and the dominant responses were in regions 160-218 and 743-854.

This sample's time point label indicates: about 28 days (+/-7) after the second vaccine dose. AZD1222 recipients with second doses at about 4 weeks or about 12 weeks were pooled, because spike-specific TCR depth and breadth did not differ between schedules. Samples from vaccinated people were obtained from the UK trials COV001 and COV002, which included a single-blind randomized controlled phase 2/3 trial of AZD1222 (ChAdOx1 nCoV-19) in healthy adults. Trial participant PBMC samples were collected at day 0 and day 28 after the second dose for TCRbeta chain sequencing. Remarks on this clone: No antigen is known for it. Qualities for individual bases were not recorded, and no much larger clone is one base off.

The CDR3 regions of human TCRbeta chains were subjected to immunosequencing. On the study's bioinformatics: Repertoire TCRs were checked for matches against a reference library of SARS-CoV-2-specific TCRs that had been generated using the MIRA antigen-specificity platform. Breadth meant the fraction of unique TCRs that were SARS-CoV-2-associated, whereas depth meant the fraction of total T cells that were SARS-CoV-2-associated. Using the MIRA data, each spike-specific TCR was assigned both to the spike region to which the TCR was reactive and to a CD4 or CD8 class. Log10-transformed breadth and depth values were compared by one-way ANOVA with Sidak's multiple comparisons tests. TCRdb took over this immuneACCESS table, retaining in-frame rearrangements with V and J assigned. Such tables are incomplete; in checked studies, under half of the missing clones stem from an unresolved V gene, and the remainder is unexplained. V and J calls and clone size come straight from that table; D and trimming were deduced from the DNA. For this sample the table gives some 120,000 clones, of which about 88% were detected only once. The ten largest clones represent 2.5% to 3.5% of the sample.

The CDR3 starts with the cysteine, ends with the phenylalanine, and has 21 residues. The DNA shown is the 63-base CDR3, in frame from base 1. The germline V gene encodes CDR1 ENHRY and CDR2 SYGVKD. The junction shows trimming of 9 bases on V and 2 bases on J, plus 34 bases between the germline ends. The V gene is TRBV10-3 and the J gene is TRBJ2-2, and possibly TRBD2, on 6 matching bases. This TCR came from an adult who received the AZD1222 COVID-19 vaccine. The source material was peripheral blood, sampled 28 days after the second AZD1222 dose. The CDR3 protein: CAIPLPGLTSKGGNNTGELFF. The nucleotides are TGTGCCATACCACTACCGGGACTCACAAGTAAAGGAGGAAATAACACCGGGGAGCTGTTTTTT.